The source of this T cell receptor beta chain is a study of T cell repertoires in cytomegalovirus infection. For the study at large: HLA-C-restricted CMV epitopes, recently identified, and well-studied HLA-B-restricted ones were used by the study.

The sample holds many counts of this clonotype. Antigen unknown. Using its own MiXCR run on the reads, TCRdb lists one record per CDR3 protein. The data contain approximately 270,000 distinct CDR3 sequences, about 20% of them singletons. CDR1 is MNHEY and CDR2 is SMNVEV in the germline V gene (reference sequence). The CDR3 runs 13 residues. The germline V and J ends were trimmed by 5 bases and 3 bases, with 11 bases remaining between them. The clonotype comes from a human donor in good health (CMV status not recorded). Some clones in this sample may be carry-over from other donors' samples. The V call is TRBV27, the J call TRBJ2-7; D gene uncertain. Here the sequenced sample was cultured PBMCs, taken from culture after CMV antigen stimulation. The CDR3 DNA follows: TGTGCCAGCAGTCCTAGGTTAGGCTACGAGCAGTACGTC. Translating gives CASSPRLGYEQYV.